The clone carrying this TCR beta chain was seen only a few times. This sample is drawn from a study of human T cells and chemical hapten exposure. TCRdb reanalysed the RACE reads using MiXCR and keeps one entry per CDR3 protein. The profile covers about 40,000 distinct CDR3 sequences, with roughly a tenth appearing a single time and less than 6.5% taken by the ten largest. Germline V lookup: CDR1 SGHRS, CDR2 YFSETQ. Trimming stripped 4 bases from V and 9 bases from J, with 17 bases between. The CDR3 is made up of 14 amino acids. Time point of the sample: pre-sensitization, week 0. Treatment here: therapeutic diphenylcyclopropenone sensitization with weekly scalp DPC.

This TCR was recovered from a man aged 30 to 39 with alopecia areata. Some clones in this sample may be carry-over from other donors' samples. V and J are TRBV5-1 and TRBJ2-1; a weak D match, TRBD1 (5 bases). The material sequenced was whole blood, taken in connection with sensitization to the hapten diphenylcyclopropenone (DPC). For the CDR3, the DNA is TGCGCCAGCAGCGCCGTTCAGGGTTACGGTGAGCAGTTCTTC. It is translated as CASSAVQGYGEQFF.